Following are 5 T cell receptor beta chains from one sample sequenced in a study of CDR3 diversity in severe acne. TCRdb re-derived calls from the PCR reads in MiXCR, one entry per CDR3 protein. The sample has around 83,000 distinct CDR3 sequences, approximately 54% seen once. Sequencing used blood. Source of these receptors: a male donor with severe acne vulgaris.

To note about this clonotype: A read error may produce the germline difference seen at one junction end. The genes are TRBV10-3 and TRBJ2-7; 7 positions agree with TRBD2. The CDR3 has 15 residues. Germline V gene data show CDR1 as ENHRY and CDR2 as SYGVKD. In DNA, the CDR3 is TGTGCCATCAGTGAGAGCACTAGCGCGTCCTACGAGCAGCACTTC. Translating it yields CAISESTSASYEQHF.

About this clonotype itself: This may come from a read error, since a much larger clone is one base off. The conserved phenylalanine or tryptophan is not found at the CDR3 terminus, so this likely reflects a read error. The chain employs TRBV11-1 and TRBJ1-4; D not resolved. This CDR3 region has 13 residues. CDR1 is SGHAT and CDR2 is FQDESV in the germline V gene (reference sequence). V was pared by 8 bases and J by 8 bases, with 15 bases between. The CDR3 DNA is TGTGCCAGCGCAGATCACAGCAGAGAAAAACTGTTTCTT. It yields the protein CASADHSREKLFL.

This clonotype was seen at least ten times. The chain employs TRBV5-8 and TRBJ1-2; no clear D gene. The CDR3 contains 12 residues. From germline, CDR1 is SGHTS and CDR2 YDEGEE. V lost 1 base to trimming and J lost 4 bases, with 5 bases between them. In DNA, the CDR3 is TGTGCCAGCAGCTTGCGGAGCTATGGCTACACCTTC. This translates into CASSLRSYGYTF.

This chain uses TRBV12-3 or TRBV12-4 with TRBJ2-6; D call uncertain. Trimming removed 6 bases at V and 3 bases at J, with 9 bases between. This CDR3 has 14 amino acids. The CDR3 here is CASRYVGGANVLTF. The CDR3 DNA sequence: TGTGCCAGCAGGTACGTCGGTGGGGCCAACGTCCTGACTTTC.

The chain has TRBV29-1 and TRBJ1-1, with 7 bases lining up with TRBD1. V was pared by 4 bases and J by 3 bases, with 5 bases of the junction left unmatched. The CDR3 has 13 amino acids. Per the germline V gene, CDR1 is SQVTM and CDR2 is ANQGSEA. CDR3 nucleotide sequence: TGCAGCGTTGGGGGACAGTATTACACTGAAGCTTTCTTT. Amino acid sequence: CSVGGQYYTEAFF.